The 9 T cell receptor beta chains in this list originate from one sample, sequenced in a study of breast tumors, draining lymph nodes, adjacent tissues. One entry per CDR3 protein results from TCRdb running MiXCR on the multiplex PCR reads. The table shows about 130,000 distinct CDR3 sequences, with around 22% occurring only once. Samples came from axillary lymph nodes draining the breast cancer. The sequenced material came from axillary lymph node tissue. The receptors originated from a female donor with breast cancer. Some clones in this sample may be carry-over from other donors' samples.

This clonotype was seen ten or more times. The chain recombines TRBV27 with TRBJ2-7; weak D call: TRBD2 (5 bases). Trimming removed 6 bases at V and 0 bases at J, with 15 bases between. Per germline, CDR1 MNHEY and CDR2 SMNVEV (reference sequence). This CDR3 spans 15 amino acids. DNA for the CDR3: TGTGCCAGCAGCCCCCGGGATAGCCGCTCCTACGAGCAGTACTTC. Translating it yields CASSPRDSRSYEQYF.

This chain links TRBV19 with TRBJ1-5, with 7 bases fitting TRBD1. Trimming took 3 bases from V and 0 from J; bases not matched to a gene: 5. CDR1 and CDR2 from the germline V gene are LNHDA and SQIVND (reference sequence). The CDR3 runs to 16 residues. In nucleotides, the CDR3 is TGTGCCAGTAGTATCGACAGGGCGCGTAGCAATCAGCCCCAGCATTTT. Protein sequence: CASSIDRARSNQPQHF.

The chain uses TRBV3-1 and TRBJ2-3; unclear D gene. This CDR3 is built from 16 residues. CDR1 and CDR2 from the germline V gene are LGHDT and YNNKEL (reference sequence). V lost 2 bases to trimming and J lost 4 bases, with 16 bases between them. As DNA, the CDR3 is TGTGCCAGCAGCCAAAGGTTTGGTGCCGGCGCAGATACGCAGTATTTT. It codes for CASSQRFGAGADTQYF.

With regard to this clonotype: A much larger clone differs by one base, so this may be a read error. The V and J genes are TRBV4-1 and TRBJ2-5; 8 bases align to TRBD2. CDR1 is MGHRA and CDR2 is YSYEKL in the germline V gene. There are 16 residues in the CDR3. V was clipped by 4 bases and J by 3 bases; unmatched bases: 10. The CDR3 loop is CASSPSAGGSKETQYF. CDR3 coding DNA: TGCGCCAGCAGCCCAAGCGCGGGAGGTAGTAAAGAGACCCAGTACTTC.

Many counts were recorded for this clonotype. This chain links TRBV10-3 with TRBJ2-6; D may be TRBD1 (5 bases). V lost 3 bases and J lost 2, with 5 bases in between. The CDR3 sequence is 14 residues long. The germline V gene has CDR1 ENHRY and CDR2 SYGVKD. The CDR3 reads CAISDRAGANVLTF. Written as DNA, the CDR3 is TGTGCCATCAGTGACAGGGCTGGGGCCAACGTCCTGACTTTC.

As regards this clonotype: It may be a read error: a sequence one base away is much more abundant. The chain employs TRBV5-6 and TRBJ2-6, with D uncertain. The length of the CDR3 is 18 residues. V was clipped by 1 base and J by 1 base, with 15 bases between them. CDR1 is SGHDT and CDR2 is YYEEEE in the germline V gene. CDR3 DNA sequence: TGTGCCAGCAGCTTGAACAGACAACCCGCATCTGGGGCCAACGTCCTGACTTTC. As protein: CASSLNRQPASGANVLTF.

The sample holds one count of this clonotype. The CDR3 sequence is CASSPGLAGNEQYF. The DNA of the CDR3 is TGTGCCAGCAGCCCGGGACTAGCGGGGAACGAGCAGTACTTC. The V call is TRBV11-2, the J call TRBJ2-7, with 13 bases that match TRBD2. Germline V CDR1 and CDR2: SGHAT, FQNNGV. The V and J ends lost 5 bases and 5 bases, in that order; junction bases with no gene match: 3. The CDR3 covers 14 residues.

This clonotype was picked up many times. V usage is TRBV5-1 and J usage is TRBJ2-7, with D unclear. The germline gives CDR1 SGHRS, CDR2 YFSETQ. V lost 4 bases, J lost 3 bases, and 5 bases lay in between. The CDR3 totals 11 residues. The CDR3 region has the DNA TGCGCCAGCAGCGACCTCTACGAGCAGTACTTC. This codes for CASSDLYEQYF. Based on the CDR3 plus reference TRBV5-1 and TRBJ2-7, the full variable domain is KAGVTQTPRYLIKTRGQQVTLSCSPISGHRSVSWYQQTPGQGLQFLFEYFSETQRNKGNFPGRFSGRQFSNSRSEMNVSTLELGDSALYLCASSDLYEQYFGPGTRLTVT.

This clonotype was seen repeatedly, ten times or more. The rearrangement joins TRBV20-1 to TRBJ2-2; D is tentatively TRBD1 or TRBD2 (5 bases each). Germline CDR1 DFQATT, CDR2 SNEGSKA (reference sequence). The CDR3 totals 15 residues. V was clipped by 5 bases and J by 3 bases, with 16 bases between them. CDR3 DNA: TGCAGTGCTTTCCCGTGGCAGGGAGACACCGGGGAGCTGTTTTTT. Translated, it gives CSAFPWQGDTGELFF.